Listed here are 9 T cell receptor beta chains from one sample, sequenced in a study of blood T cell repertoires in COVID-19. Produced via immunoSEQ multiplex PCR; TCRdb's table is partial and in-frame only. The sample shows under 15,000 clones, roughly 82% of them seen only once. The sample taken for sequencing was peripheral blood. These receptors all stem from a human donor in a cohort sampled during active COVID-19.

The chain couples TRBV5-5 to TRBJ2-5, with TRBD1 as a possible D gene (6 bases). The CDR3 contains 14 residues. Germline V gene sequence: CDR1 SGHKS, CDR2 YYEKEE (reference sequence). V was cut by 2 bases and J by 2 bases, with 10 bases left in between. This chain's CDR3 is CASSLTGNQETQYF. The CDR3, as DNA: TGTGCCAGCAGCTTAACAGGGAATCAAGAGACCCAGTACTTC.

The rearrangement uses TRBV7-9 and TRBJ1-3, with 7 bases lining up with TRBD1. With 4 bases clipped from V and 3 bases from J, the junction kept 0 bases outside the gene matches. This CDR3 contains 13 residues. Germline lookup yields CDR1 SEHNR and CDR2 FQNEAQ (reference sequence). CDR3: CASSSGGGNTIYF. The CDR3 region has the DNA TGTGCCAGCAGCTCAGGGGGTGGAAACACCATATATTTT.

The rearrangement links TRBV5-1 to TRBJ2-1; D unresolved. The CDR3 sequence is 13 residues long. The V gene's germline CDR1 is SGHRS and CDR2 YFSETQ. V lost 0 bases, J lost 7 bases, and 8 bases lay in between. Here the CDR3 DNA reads TGCGCCAGCAGCTTGGATCCCGGGAATGAGCAGTTCTTC. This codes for CASSLDPGNEQFF.

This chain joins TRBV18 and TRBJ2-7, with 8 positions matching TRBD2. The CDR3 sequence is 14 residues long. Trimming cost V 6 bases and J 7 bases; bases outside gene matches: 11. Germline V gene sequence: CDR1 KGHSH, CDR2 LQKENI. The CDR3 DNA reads TGTGCCAGCTCGTCCGGGACGGGAGGGTCAGAGCAGTACTTC. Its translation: CASSSGTGGSEQYF.

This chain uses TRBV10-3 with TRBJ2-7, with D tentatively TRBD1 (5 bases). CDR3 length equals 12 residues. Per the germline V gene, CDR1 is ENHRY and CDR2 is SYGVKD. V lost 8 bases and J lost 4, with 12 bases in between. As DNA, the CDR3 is TGTGCCATCGGGCAGGGTATATACGAGCAGTACTTC. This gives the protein CAIGQGIYEQYF.

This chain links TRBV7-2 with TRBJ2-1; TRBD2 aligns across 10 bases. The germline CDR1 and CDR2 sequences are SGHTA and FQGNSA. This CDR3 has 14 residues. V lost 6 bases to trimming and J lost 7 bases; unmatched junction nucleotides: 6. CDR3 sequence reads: CASRYTSGVNEQFF. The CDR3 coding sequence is TGTGCCAGCAGATATACTAGCGGGGTTAATGAGCAGTTCTTC.

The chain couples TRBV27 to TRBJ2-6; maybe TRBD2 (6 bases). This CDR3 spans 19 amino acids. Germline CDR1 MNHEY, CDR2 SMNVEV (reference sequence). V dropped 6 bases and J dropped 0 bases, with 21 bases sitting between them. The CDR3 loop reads CASRIWGGTASSGANVLTF. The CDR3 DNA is TGTGCCAGCAGAATTTGGGGCGGGACGGCGAGCTCTGGGGCCAACGTCCTGACTTTC.

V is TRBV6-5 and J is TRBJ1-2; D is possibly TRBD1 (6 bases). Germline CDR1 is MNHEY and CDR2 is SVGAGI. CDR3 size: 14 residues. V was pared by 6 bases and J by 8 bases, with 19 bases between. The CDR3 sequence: CASRFLTGRRGYTF. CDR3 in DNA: TGTGCCAGCAGATTTTTAACAGGGCGGAGGGGCTACACCTTC.

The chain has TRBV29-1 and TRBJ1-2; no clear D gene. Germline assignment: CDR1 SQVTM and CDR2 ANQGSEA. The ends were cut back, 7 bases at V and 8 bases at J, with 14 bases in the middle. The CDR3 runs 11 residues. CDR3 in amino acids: CSASSGGGYTF. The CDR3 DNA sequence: TGCAGCGCTTCAAGCGGAGGGGGCTACACCTTC.